The 30 T cell receptor beta chains in this list originate from one sample, sequenced in a study of response to subunit inactivated influenza vaccine. TCRdb reprocessed the RT-PCR reads with MiXCR, giving one entry per CDR3 protein. The data show about 500,000 distinct CDR3 sequences, with 6% to 9% seen just once and approximately 14% held by the top ten. The source was PBMCs from blood, collected roughly 24 months after vaccination. These receptors were taken from a man between 50 and 69 years old who received an inactivated influenza vaccine.

In this sample, this clonotype turned up many times. The rearrangement links TRBV7-9 to TRBJ2-7; D possibly corresponds to TRBD2 (6 bases). CDR1 and CDR2 from the germline V gene are SEHNR and FQNEAQ (reference sequence). The V and J ends lost 5 bases and 6 bases respectively, with 17 bases between them. CDR3 length equals 14 residues. This chain's CDR3 is CASSQYWRVGEQYF. In DNA, the CDR3 is TGTGCCAGCAGCCAGTACTGGAGGGTGGGCGAGCAGTACTTC.

This clonotype was found many times. The chain has TRBV10-3 and TRBJ1-5; a weak D match, TRBD1 (5 bases). In germline, CDR1 is ENHRY, CDR2 SYGVKD. V lost 4 bases and J lost 3, with 10 bases in between. This CDR3 contains 14 residues. This chain's CDR3 is CAISVIGTNQPQHF. The CDR3 bases are TGTGCCATCAGTGTTATAGGGACCAATCAGCCCCAGCATTTT.

This clonotype was seen a few times. CDR3 in amino acids: CASSLAVPSVLYNEQFF. The CDR3 DNA reads TGTGCCAGCAGCTTAGCCGTTCCGAGCGTACTCTACAATGAGCAGTTCTTC. This chain uses TRBV7-8 with TRBJ2-1; no definite D call. Deletions cut 0 bases from V and 3 bases from J, with 15 bases between. Per germline, CDR1 SGHVS and CDR2 FQNEAQ. This CDR3 has 17 residues.

The V and J genes are TRBV9 and TRBJ2-6, with D possibly matching TRBD2 (5 bases). Germline CDR1 reads SGDLS; CDR2 reads YYNGEE. This CDR3 spans 17 amino acids. Trimming took 4 bases from V and 0 from J, leaving 14 bases between them. The CDR3 loop reads CASSPRGSSSGANVLTF. The CDR3 region has the DNA TGTGCCAGCAGCCCCCGAGGGAGTTCCTCTGGGGCCAACGTCCTGACTTTC.

This CDR3 reads CASSLVTGSGELFF. The DNA for the CDR3 is TGCGCCAGCAGCTTGGTTACGGGGTCCGGGGAGCTGTTTTTT. V and J are TRBV5-1 and TRBJ2-2; tentative D call: TRBD2 (5 bases). The CDR3 loop spans 14 amino acids. The germline V and J ends were trimmed by 0 bases and 6 bases, with 9 bases remaining between them. The germline gives CDR1 SGHRS, CDR2 YFSETQ.

The chain has TRBV27 and TRBJ2-1; a possible D gene is TRBD2 (6 bases). V was shortened by 6 bases and J by 5 bases, with 20 bases between the two germline ends. Per the germline V gene, CDR1 is MNHEY and CDR2 is SMNVEV (reference sequence). The CDR3 length is 16 residues. CDR3 in DNA: TGTGCCAGCAGGGTCAGCGGGCGTCAGAATAACAATGAGCAGTTCTTC. Translating it yields CASRVSGRQNNNEQFF.

This sequence joins TRBV7-2 and TRBJ2-5; possible D gene TRBD1, 6 bases. The V gene's germline CDR1 is SGHTA and CDR2 FQGNSA. V was shortened by 2 bases and J by 3 bases, with 19 bases between the two germline ends. The CDR3 has 17 amino acids. CDR3 in DNA: TGTGCCAGCAGCTTACAGATAAAGGGGACAAAAAAAGAGACCCAGTACTTC. Amino acid sequence: CASSLQIKGTKKETQYF.

This clonotype has at least ten counts. This chain connects TRBV20-1 to TRBJ2-7, with 11 bases fitting TRBD2. The germline V gene encodes CDR1 DFQATT and CDR2 SNEGSKA (reference sequence). The V and J ends lost 1 base and 5 bases, in that order; junction bases with no gene match: 4. CDR3 length: 14 amino acids. CDR3 loop: CSARVTSGGHEQYF. The CDR3 DNA sequence: TGCAGTGCTAGAGTCACTAGCGGGGGCCACGAGCAGTACTTC.

This clonotype was observed a handful of times. The J gene is TRBJ2-1, the V gene TRBV20-1; 10 nucleotides align to TRBD2. The CDR3 is 17 residues long. After removal of 3 bases from V and 8 bases from J, the junction contained 16 bases not matched to a gene. Looked up from germline, CDR1 is DFQATT and CDR2 is SNEGSKA (reference sequence). CDR3 sequence reads: CSASDLSGLAAAHEQFF. CDR3 DNA sequence: TGCAGTGCTAGTGATTTGTCAGGACTAGCGGCGGCCCATGAGCAGTTCTTC.

In its sample, this clonotype was seen many times. The chain uses TRBV9 and TRBJ1-1; 7 nucleotides match TRBD1. The CDR3 sequence is 15 residues long. The V gene's germline CDR1 is SGDLS and CDR2 YYNGEE. The J segment lost 1 base and the V segment lost 4 bases, leaving 7 bases of the junction unmatched. The CDR3 bases are TGTGCCAGCAGCCCAGGGGGGGGGACGAACACTGAAGCTTTCTTT. Translated, it gives CASSPGGGTNTEAFF.

This clonotype turned up a few times. This chain's CDR3 is CASTWGEENSPLHF. In nucleotides, the CDR3 is TGTGCCAGCACCTGGGGGGAGGAGAATTCACCCCTCCACTTT. The chain has TRBV27 and TRBJ1-6, with D maybe TRBD1 (5 bases). Germline assignment: CDR1 MNHEY and CDR2 SMNVEV (reference sequence). V was cut by 7 bases and J by 7 bases, with 14 bases left in between. This CDR3 is 14 amino acids long.

This clonotype showed up just a few times. The rearrangement uses TRBV7-2 and TRBJ2-1, with a possible D match to TRBD2 (8 bases). Germline assignment: CDR1 SGHTA and CDR2 FQGNSA. There are 14 residues in the CDR3. Trimming shortened V by 5 bases and J by 7 bases, and 15 bases separated the two germline ends. In DNA, the CDR3 is TGTGCCAGCAGCCCAGGGGGGACTAGTAATGAGCAGTTCTTC. As protein: CASSPGGTSNEQFF.

In its sample, this clonotype was seen many times. The chain combines TRBV7-6 with TRBJ2-7, with D hard to call. The CDR3 is made up of 13 amino acids. Germline-derived CDR1 and CDR2 are SGHVS and FNYEAQ. Between the trimmed V and J ends, which lost 1 base and 4 bases, there was a span of 8 bases. The CDR3 sequence: CASSLEHQYEQYF. The CDR3 DNA reads as TGTGCCAGCAGCTTAGAGCATCAATACGAGCAGTACTTC.

The rearrangement uses TRBV5-6 and TRBJ2-3; TRBD2 matches at 11 bases. Germline V gene lookup returns CDR1 SGHDT and CDR2 YYEEEE. The CDR3 totals 16 residues. The V gene end was trimmed by 0 bases and the J gene end by 5 bases; junction bases not matched to a gene: 5. The CDR3 DNA is TGTGCCAGCAGCTTGGAGACTAGCGGGATAGTAGATACGCAGTATTTT. Translation gives CASSLETSGIVDTQYF.

This clonotype was seen many times. The rearrangement links TRBV7-9 to TRBJ2-1, with 9 bases aligning to TRBD1. This CDR3 has 16 amino acids. The germline V gene has CDR1 SEHNR and CDR2 FQNEAQ (reference sequence). The junction had 8 bases not matched to a gene; V was cut back by 6 bases and J by 2 bases. The CDR3: CASSPTRDRAYNEQFF. The CDR3, as DNA: TGTGCCAGCAGTCCGACCCGGGACAGGGCCTACAATGAGCAGTTCTTC.

Only a few counts were recorded for this clonotype. The genes are TRBV6-2 or TRBV6-3 and TRBJ2-7; possibly TRBD2 for D (5 bases). The CDR3 covers 16 residues. Germline V gene sequence: CDR1 MNHEY, CDR2 SVGEGT. Trimming left V 2 bases short and J 0 bases short, with 14 bases between. The CDR3 nucleotides are TGTGCCAGCAGTTACCCCTACGGAGGACTCTCCTACGAGCAGTACTTC. Its translation is CASSYPYGGLSYEQYF.

This clonotype was seen many times. V and J are TRBV9 and TRBJ2-3, with D possibly being TRBD1 (5 bases). V lost 0 bases and J lost 5, with 7 bases in between. This CDR3 is 13 amino acids long. The germline V gene encodes CDR1 SGDLS and CDR2 YYNGEE. CDR3 region: CASSVGQGDTQYF. Written as DNA, the CDR3 is TGTGCCAGCAGCGTAGGTCAGGGAGATACGCAGTATTTT.

The table lists this clonotype with a few counts. This chain uses TRBV20-1 with TRBJ2-5, with 8 bases matching TRBD1. V was pared by 2 bases and J by 1 base, with 3 bases of the junction left unmatched. Germline loops: CDR1 DFQATT, CDR2 SNEGSKA (reference sequence). CDR3 length: 14 residues. The CDR3 region is CSARPGQGQETQYF. The CDR3 DNA follows: TGCAGTGCTAGACCTGGACAGGGCCAAGAGACCCAGTACTTC.

This clonotype occurred a few times. The V call is TRBV3-1, the J call TRBJ1-5; unclear D gene. This CDR3 region has 14 residues. V lost 1 base, J lost 5 bases, and 9 bases lay in between. Germline V lookup: CDR1 LGHDT, CDR2 YNNKEL (reference sequence). CDR3 sequence: CASSQASGDQPQHF. CDR3 DNA sequence: TGTGCCAGCAGCCAAGCTTCCGGGGATCAGCCCCAGCATTTT.

This clonotype was counted a few times. V and J are TRBV7-9 and TRBJ2-1; the D is unclear. Trimming left V 0 bases short and J 10 bases short, with 4 bases between. Germline-derived CDR1 and CDR2 are SEHNR and FQNEAQ (reference sequence). CDR3 length: 11 residues. The DNA of the CDR3 is TGTGCCAGCAGCTTAGCGCCAGAGCAGTTCTTC. Protein: CASSLAPEQFF.

This clonotype was counted at least ten times. This chain connects TRBV5-1 to TRBJ2-1; 11 positions agree with TRBD2. This CDR3 contains 16 residues. Trimming took 4 bases from V and 4 from J; bases not matched to a gene: 7. Germline V CDR1 and CDR2: SGHRS, YFSETQ. The DNA for the CDR3 is TGCGCCAGCAGCAGAGAGGGGACTAGCGGATACAATGAGCAGTTCTTC. Translation: CASSREGTSGYNEQFF.

This clonotype was seen a few times. This chain links TRBV28 with TRBJ1-2; perhaps TRBD1 as D (5 bases). The CDR3 consists of 15 residues. Germline values: CDR1 MDHEN, CDR2 SYDVKM. V gave up 4 bases and J gave up 3 bases, with 15 bases separating them. The CDR3 DNA reads TGTGCCAGCAGTTCGCCGTCGGGGGGGGACTATGGCTACACCTTC. This encodes CASSSPSGGDYGYTF.

This clonotype was counted ten times or more. The CDR3 nucleotides read TGCAGTGCTAGAGTAGCGGGAGGCTCCTACGAGCAGTACTTC. Translation: CSARVAGGSYEQYF. V is TRBV20-1 and J is TRBJ2-7; 10 nucleotides align to TRBD2. This CDR3 contains 14 residues. Germline V gene sequence: CDR1 DFQATT, CDR2 SNEGSKA (reference sequence). The ends lost 1 base at V and 0 bases at J; junction bases unmatched: 0.

This clonotype showed up many times. V and J are TRBV5-1 and TRBJ2-1; the match to TRBD1 covers 9 bases. The CDR3 loop spans 17 amino acids. Germline CDR1 reads SGHRS; CDR2 reads YFSETQ. The trim removed 3 bases at V and 0 bases at J, leaving 7 bases unmatched. This CDR3 is CASSYGGTGSSYNEQFF. CDR3 in DNA: TGCGCCAGCAGCTATGGGGGGACAGGGAGCTCCTACAATGAGCAGTTCTTC.

The V call is TRBV18, the J call TRBJ1-2; D might be TRBD1 (5 bases). This CDR3 has 16 residues. Per germline, CDR1 KGHSH and CDR2 LQKENI. V was pared by 0 bases and J by 4 bases, with 15 bases between. CDR3 sequence (DNA): TGTGCCAGCTCACCACCTGGGACGGATCCAATCTATGGCTACACCTTC. This sequence encodes CASSPPGTDPIYGYTF.

V and J are TRBV5-4 and TRBJ2-3, with 9 bases identical to TRBD2. Germline CDR1 is SGHNT and CDR2 is YYREEE (reference sequence). This CDR3 has 15 amino acids. V lost 5 bases, J lost 0 bases, and 4 bases stayed unmatched. The CDR3 protein is CASSRTSVSTDTQYF. The CDR3 DNA follows: TGTGCCAGCAGTAGGACTAGCGTAAGCACAGATACGCAGTATTTT.

In its sample, this clonotype was seen a few times. CDR3 DNA sequence: TGTGCCCCCAGCTTCGACGGGAGAGGGACCGGGGAGCTGTTTTTT. Its protein is CAPSFDGRGTGELFF. This sequence joins TRBV7-9 and TRBJ2-2; D is possibly TRBD2 (6 bases). The CDR3 length is 15 residues. V was shortened by 11 bases and J by 5 bases, with 21 bases between the two germline ends. Germline V lookup: CDR1 SEHNR, CDR2 FQNEAQ (reference sequence).

This clonotype appeared a few times. The genes are TRBV7-2 and TRBJ2-1; 7 bases fit TRBD2. V was clipped by 5 bases and J by 0 bases; unmatched bases: 4. The CDR3 runs 15 residues. Germline CDR1 is SGHTA and CDR2 is FQGNSA. CDR3 DNA: TGTGCCAGCAGCGTAAGCGGGGTCTCCTACAATGAGCAGTTCTTC. The encoded protein is CASSVSGVSYNEQFF.

This clonotype turned up a few times. The chain is built from TRBV13 and TRBJ2-1; 11 positions agree with TRBD2. CDR1 is PRHDT and CDR2 is FYEKMQ in the germline V gene (reference sequence). This CDR3 contains 18 residues. V was pared by 4 bases and J by 1 base, with 9 bases of the junction left unmatched. CDR3 sequence reads: CASSSKLGLAGSYNEQFF. DNA of the CDR3: TGTGCCAGCAGCTCAAAGCTCGGACTAGCGGGTTCCTACAATGAGCAGTTCTTC.

The chain uses TRBV20-1 and TRBJ2-5; D not resolved. Germline V CDR1 and CDR2: DFQATT, SNEGSKA (reference sequence). The CDR3 has 14 residues. The V gene lost 3 bases and the J gene lost 0 bases, with 11 bases spanning the gap. The CDR3 loop is CSASPPLYQETQYF. Written as DNA, the CDR3 is TGCAGTGCTAGCCCGCCGCTGTACCAAGAGACCCAGTACTTC.